This TCR beta chain was retrieved from a study of Graves' ophthalmopathy and Graves' hyperthyroidism. This clonotype was detected only a few times. Ophthalmopathy cases showed moderate-to-severe activity, scoring CAS ≥3 and NOSPECS ≥4, with duration under 3 months. Beta-chain TCR CDR3 regions were amplified from RNA transcripts. A first-round RT-PCR used HTBI primers, followed by a second-round multiplex PCR. TCRdb recomputed calls from the multiplex PCR reads with MiXCR, one row per CDR3 protein. Here the sample spans about half a million distinct CDR3 sequences, 14% being singletons. V dropped 1 base and J dropped 0 bases, with 10 bases sitting between them. This CDR3 comprises 16 residues. Germline V lookup: CDR1 MGHRA, CDR2 YSYEKL.

Specimen: blood. This rearrangement joins TRBV4-1 to TRBJ1-3; D is undetermined. The TCR comes from a woman in her twenties or thirties with Graves' ophthalmopathy. The CDR3 loop is CASSQVVTVSGNTIYF. CDR3 nucleotide sequence: TGCGCCAGCAGCCAAGTAGTCACGGTCTCTGGAAACACCATATATTTT.